This T cell receptor (beta chain) was identified during a study of response to subunit inactivated influenza vaccine. TCRdb processed the RT-PCR reads anew with MiXCR; each CDR3 protein has one entry. The sample includes approximately 300,000 distinct CDR3 sequences, approximately 20% of them seen just once. Remarks on this clonotype: Its antigen is not identified.

Study conclusions and caveats: Authors suggested that a seasonal influenza vaccination recruits few new T cells each time.

V was cut by 1 base and J by 3 bases, with 10 bases left in between. Germline V gene data show CDR1 as DFQATT and CDR2 as SNEGSKA (reference sequence). The CDR3 spans 14 residues. This specimen consisted of PBMCs from blood, obtained approximately 20 months after vaccination. The TCR originated in a man between 50 and 75 years old who received an inactivated influenza vaccine. This chain links TRBV20-1 with TRBJ1-3; unclear D gene. Written as DNA, the CDR3 is TGCAGTGCTAGAGGCACAATAGGTGGAAACACCATATATTTT. As protein: CSARGTIGGNTIYF.